Shown below are 9 T cell receptor beta chains from a single sample sequenced in a study of blood T cells in healthy people across ages. Next came a second PCR, run for about 6 to 12 cycles, which used a sample-barcoded 5' primer along with a J-beta primer mix. Using its own MiXCR run on the 5' RACE reads, TCRdb lists one record per CDR3 protein. The sample has hundreds of thousands of distinct CDR3 sequences; roughly 21% are singletons. Sequencing was performed on blood. The receptors come from a man aged 65 to 85 in good health.

The chain links TRBV28 to TRBJ2-7; 10 nucleotides align to TRBD2. With the DNA end fitting TRBJ2-1 better, the J assignment may be wrong. CDR1 is MDHEN, CDR2 SYDVKM, per germline. CDR3 length: 16 amino acids. The CDR3 nucleotides read TGTGCCAGCAGTCCTACTCGAGCGGGAGGGCCTAATGAGCAGTTCTTC. It translates to CASSPTRAGGPNEQFF.

The rearrangement uses TRBV2 and TRBJ1-5, with TRBD1 matching over 8 bases. V shed 7 bases, J shed 5 bases, and the junction held 4 bases outside the gene matches. CDR3 length: 13 amino acids. Germline assignment: CDR1 SNHLY and CDR2 FYNNEI. This chain's CDR3 is CASIKDRDQPQHF. Written as DNA, the CDR3 is TGTGCCAGCATTAAGGACAGGGATCAGCCCCAGCATTTT.

This clonotype was seen a few times. This chain joins TRBV20-1 and TRBJ2-7; 9 bases align to TRBD1. Germline values: CDR1 DFQATT, CDR2 SNEGSKA (reference sequence). This CDR3 has 11 amino acids. V lost 4 bases to trimming and J lost 12 bases; unmatched junction nucleotides: 7. In DNA, the CDR3 is TGCAGTGCTAATACTGGACAGGGGTGGTACTTC. Translating gives CSANTGQGWYF.

This clonotype was counted between two and nine times. The chain employs TRBV20-1 and TRBJ2-5; 7 bases match TRBD1. The J call is in doubt because the DNA end fits TRBJ2-7 better. Germline lookup yields CDR1 DFQATT and CDR2 SNEGSKA (reference sequence). CDR3 length: 16 amino acids. CDR3 coding DNA: TGCAGTGCACCGGGACAGCCCTCTCAAAACGCATACGAGCAGTACTTC. It specifies CSAPGQPSQNAYEQYF.

This chain joins TRBV20-1 and TRBJ2-1; a weak D match, TRBD1 (6 bases). The CDR3 covers 14 residues. CDR1 DFQATT and CDR2 SNEGSKA come from the germline V gene (reference sequence). V was shortened by 0 bases and J by 8 bases, with 14 bases between the two germline ends. Here the CDR3 DNA reads TGCAGTGCTAGAGAAGGGGGATCTAAACATGAGCAGTTCTTC. Translating gives CSAREGGSKHEQFF.

This clonotype was observed many times. The chain couples TRBV7-9 to TRBJ2-7, with D unresolved. Per germline, CDR1 SEHNR and CDR2 FQNEAQ (reference sequence). V was clipped by 6 bases and J by 4 bases, with 10 bases between them. This CDR3 comprises 12 residues. CDR3 in amino acids: CASSLLGYEQYF. CDR3 in DNA: TGTGCCAGCAGTTTACTGGGATACGAGCAGTACTTC.

The V gene is TRBV5-4, the J gene TRBJ1-1; a possible D gene is TRBD1 (6 bases). Germline V gives CDR1 SGHNT, CDR2 YYREEE (reference sequence). The CDR3 runs to 15 residues. V was pared by 0 bases and J by 2 bases, with 11 bases between. The CDR3 DNA sequence: TGTGCCAGCAGCTTGGTGACAGGAGCTAACACTGAAGCTTTCTTT. It encodes CASSLVTGANTEAFF.

This clonotype has a handful of counts. The chain combines TRBV20-1 with TRBJ2-1; possibly TRBD1 or TRBD2 for D (6 bases each). The V gene's germline CDR1 is DFQATT and CDR2 SNEGSKA (reference sequence). The V end lost 3 bases, the J end lost 5 bases, and 11 bases lay between the germline ends. The CDR3 runs 13 residues. The CDR3 nucleotides read TGCAGTGCTAGTAGGGGGGCTAACAATGAGCAGTTCTTC. It is translated as CSASRGANNEQFF.

In its sample, this clonotype was seen a few times. The CDR3 coding sequence is TGCGCCAGCAGCCCCCGGCTAGCAGACGTTCAAGAGACCCAGTACTTC. Translating gives CASSPRLADVQETQYF. The J gene is TRBJ2-5, the V gene TRBV5-1, with a tentative D call TRBD2 (5 bases). The CDR3 has 16 residues. The V and J ends lost 4 bases and 2 bases respectively, with 18 bases between them. Germline CDR1 reads SGHRS; CDR2 reads YFSETQ.